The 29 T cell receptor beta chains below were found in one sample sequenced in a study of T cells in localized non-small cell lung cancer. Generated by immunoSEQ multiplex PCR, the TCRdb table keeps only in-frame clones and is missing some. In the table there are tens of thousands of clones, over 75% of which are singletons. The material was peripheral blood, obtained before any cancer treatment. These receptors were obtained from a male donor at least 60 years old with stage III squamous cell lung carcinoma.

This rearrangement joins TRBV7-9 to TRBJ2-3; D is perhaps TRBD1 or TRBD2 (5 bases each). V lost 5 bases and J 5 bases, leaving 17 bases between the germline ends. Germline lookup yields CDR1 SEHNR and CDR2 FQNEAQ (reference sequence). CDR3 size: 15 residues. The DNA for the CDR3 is TGTGCCAGCAGCCTCGGGACGGGATTGAGAGATACGCAGTATTTT. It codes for CASSLGTGLRDTQYF. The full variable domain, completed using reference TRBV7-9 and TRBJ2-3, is DTGVSQNPRHKITKRGQNVTFRCDPISEHNRLYWYRQTLGQGPEFLTYFQNEAQLEKSRLLSDRFSAERPKGSFSTLEIQRTEQGDSAMYLCASSLGTGLRDTQYFGPGTRLTVL.

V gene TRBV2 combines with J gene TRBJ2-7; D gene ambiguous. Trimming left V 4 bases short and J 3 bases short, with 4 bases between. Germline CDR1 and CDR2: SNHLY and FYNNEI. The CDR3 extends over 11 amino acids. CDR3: CASSVLYEQYF. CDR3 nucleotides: TGTGCCAGCAGTGTGCTCTACGAGCAGTACTTC.

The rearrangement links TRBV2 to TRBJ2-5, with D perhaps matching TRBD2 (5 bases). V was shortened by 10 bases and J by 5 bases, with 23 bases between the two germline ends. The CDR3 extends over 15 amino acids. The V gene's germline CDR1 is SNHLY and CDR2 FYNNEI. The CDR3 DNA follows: TGTGCCATCCACTCACCGTCCCGATCGGGGGAGACCCAGTACTTC. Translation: CAIHSPSRSGETQYF. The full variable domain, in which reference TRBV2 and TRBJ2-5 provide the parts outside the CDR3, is EPEVTQTPSHQVTQMGQEVILRCVPISNHLYFYWYRQILGQKVEFLVSFYNNEISEKSEIFDDQFSVERPDGSNFTLKIRSTKLEDSAMYFCAIHSPSRSGETQYFGPGTRLLVL.

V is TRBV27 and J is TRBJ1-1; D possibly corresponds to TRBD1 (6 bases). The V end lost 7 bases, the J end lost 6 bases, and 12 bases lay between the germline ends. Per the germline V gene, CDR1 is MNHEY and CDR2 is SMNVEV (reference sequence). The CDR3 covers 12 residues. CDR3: CASTDRRAEAFF. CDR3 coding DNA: TGTGCCAGCACCGACAGGCGGGCTGAAGCTTTCTTT.

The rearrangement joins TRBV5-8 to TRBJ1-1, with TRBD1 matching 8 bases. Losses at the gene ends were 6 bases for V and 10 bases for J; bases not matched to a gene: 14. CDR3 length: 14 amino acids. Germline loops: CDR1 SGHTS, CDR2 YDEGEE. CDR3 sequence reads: CASNTLGQAIRAFF. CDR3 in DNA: TGTGCCAGCAACACCTTGGGACAGGCAATCCGAGCTTTCTTT.

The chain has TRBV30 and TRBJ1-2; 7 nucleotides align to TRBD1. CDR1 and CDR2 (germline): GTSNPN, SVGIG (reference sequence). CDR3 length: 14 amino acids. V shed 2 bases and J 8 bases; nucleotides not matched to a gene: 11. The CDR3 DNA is TGTGCCTGGAGTCCAGGACAGGCCGAGGGGGGCTACACCTTC. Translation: CAWSPGQAEGGYTF.

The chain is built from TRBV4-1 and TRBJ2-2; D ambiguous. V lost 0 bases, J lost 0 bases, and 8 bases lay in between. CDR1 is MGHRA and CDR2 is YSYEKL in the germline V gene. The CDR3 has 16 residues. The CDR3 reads CASSQEGYTNTGELFF. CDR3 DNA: TGCGCCAGCAGCCAAGAAGGCTATACGAACACCGGGGAGCTGTTTTTT.

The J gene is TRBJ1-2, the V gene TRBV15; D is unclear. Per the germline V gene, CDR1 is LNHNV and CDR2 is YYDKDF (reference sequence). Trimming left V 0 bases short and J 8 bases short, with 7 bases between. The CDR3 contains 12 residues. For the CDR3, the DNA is TGTGCCACCAGCAGAGAGGAATTCGGCTACACCTTC. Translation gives CATSREEFGYTF.

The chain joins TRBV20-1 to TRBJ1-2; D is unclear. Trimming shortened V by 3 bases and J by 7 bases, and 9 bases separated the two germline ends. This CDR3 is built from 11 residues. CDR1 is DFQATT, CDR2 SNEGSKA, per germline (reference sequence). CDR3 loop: CSASRVPGYTF. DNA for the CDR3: TGCAGTGCTAGTAGGGTTCCTGGCTACACCTTC.

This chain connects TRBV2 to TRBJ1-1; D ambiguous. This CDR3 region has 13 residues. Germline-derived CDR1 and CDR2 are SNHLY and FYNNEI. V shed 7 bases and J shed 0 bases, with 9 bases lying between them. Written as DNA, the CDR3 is TGTGCCAGCAACGTTTTCATGAACACTGAAGCTTTCTTT. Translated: CASNVFMNTEAFF.

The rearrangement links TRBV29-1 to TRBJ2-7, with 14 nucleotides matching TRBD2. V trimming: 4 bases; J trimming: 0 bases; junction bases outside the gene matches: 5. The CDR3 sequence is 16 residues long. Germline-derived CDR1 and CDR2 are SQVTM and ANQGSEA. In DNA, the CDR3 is TGCAGCGTTGGGGGGACTAGCGGGAGTTACTCCTACGAGCAGTACTTC. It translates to CSVGGTSGSYSYEQYF.

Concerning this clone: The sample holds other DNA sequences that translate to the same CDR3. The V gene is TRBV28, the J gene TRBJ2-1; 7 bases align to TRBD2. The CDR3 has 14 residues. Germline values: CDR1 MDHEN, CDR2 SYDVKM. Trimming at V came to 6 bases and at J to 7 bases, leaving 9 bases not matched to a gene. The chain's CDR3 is CASSPGLAANEQFF. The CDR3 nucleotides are TGTGCCAGCAGCCCGGGGCTAGCGGCGAATGAGCAGTTCTTC.

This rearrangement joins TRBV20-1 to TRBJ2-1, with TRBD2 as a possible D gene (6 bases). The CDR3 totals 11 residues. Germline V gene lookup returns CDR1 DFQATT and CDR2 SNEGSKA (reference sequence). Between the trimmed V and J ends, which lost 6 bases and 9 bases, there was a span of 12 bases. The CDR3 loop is CSAGGPLEQFF. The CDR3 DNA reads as TGCAGTGCCGGAGGGCCACTTGAGCAGTTCTTC.

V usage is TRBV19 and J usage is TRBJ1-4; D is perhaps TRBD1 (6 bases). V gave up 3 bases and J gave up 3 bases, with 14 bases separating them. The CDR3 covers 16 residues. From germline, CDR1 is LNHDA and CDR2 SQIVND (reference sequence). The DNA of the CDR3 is TGTGCCAGTAGTATCGTACGGGGGGCACCTAATGAAAAACTGTTTTTT. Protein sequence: CASSIVRGAPNEKLFF.

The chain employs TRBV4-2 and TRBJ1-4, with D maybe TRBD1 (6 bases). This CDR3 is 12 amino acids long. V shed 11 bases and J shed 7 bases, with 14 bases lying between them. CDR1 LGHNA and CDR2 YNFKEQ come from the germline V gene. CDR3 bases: TGTGCCTTCGGGGGGCGCGGTGAAAAACTGTTTTTT. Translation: CAFGGRGEKLFF.

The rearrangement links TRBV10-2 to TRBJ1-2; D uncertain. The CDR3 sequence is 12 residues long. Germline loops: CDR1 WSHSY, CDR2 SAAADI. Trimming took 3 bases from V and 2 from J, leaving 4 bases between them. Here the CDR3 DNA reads TGCGCCAGCAGTGAACCCAACTATGGCTACACCTTC. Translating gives CASSEPNYGYTF.

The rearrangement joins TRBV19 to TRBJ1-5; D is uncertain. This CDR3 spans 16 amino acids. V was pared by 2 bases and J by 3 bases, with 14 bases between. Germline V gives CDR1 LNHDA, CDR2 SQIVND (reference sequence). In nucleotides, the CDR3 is TGTGCCAGTAGTATAAATCCGGGTTCTAACAATCAGCCCCAGCATTTT. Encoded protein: CASSINPGSNNQPQHF.

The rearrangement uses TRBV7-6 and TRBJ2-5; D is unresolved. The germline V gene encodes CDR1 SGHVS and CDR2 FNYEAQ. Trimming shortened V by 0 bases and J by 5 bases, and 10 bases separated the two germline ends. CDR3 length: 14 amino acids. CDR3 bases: TGTGCCAGCAGCTTAGCATCTAATAGGGAGACCCAGTACTTC. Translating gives CASSLASNRETQYF.

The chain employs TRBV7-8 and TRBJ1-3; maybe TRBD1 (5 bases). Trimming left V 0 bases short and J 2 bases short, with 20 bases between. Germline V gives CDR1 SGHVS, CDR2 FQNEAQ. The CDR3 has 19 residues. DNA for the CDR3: TGTGCCAGCAGCTTAGCGAGATGGATCAGGGATGGCCCTGGAAACACCATATATTTT. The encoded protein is CASSLARWIRDGPGNTIYF.

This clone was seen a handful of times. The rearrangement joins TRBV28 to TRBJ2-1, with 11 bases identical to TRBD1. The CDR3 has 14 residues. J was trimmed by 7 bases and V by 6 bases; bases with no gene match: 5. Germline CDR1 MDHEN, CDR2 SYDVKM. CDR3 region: CASSYGTGGNEQFF. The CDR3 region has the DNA TGTGCCAGCAGCTACGGGACAGGGGGAAATGAGCAGTTCTTC.

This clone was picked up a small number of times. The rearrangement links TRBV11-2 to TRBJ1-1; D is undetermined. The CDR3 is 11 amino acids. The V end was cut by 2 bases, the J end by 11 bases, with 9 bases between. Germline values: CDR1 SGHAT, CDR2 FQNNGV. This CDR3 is CASSLSASAFF. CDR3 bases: TGTGCCAGCAGCTTAAGCGCTTCGGCTTTCTTT.

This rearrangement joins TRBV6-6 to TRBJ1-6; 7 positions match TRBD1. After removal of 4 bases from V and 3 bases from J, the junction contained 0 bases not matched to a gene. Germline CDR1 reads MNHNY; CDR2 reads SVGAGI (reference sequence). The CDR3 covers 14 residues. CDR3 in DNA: TGTGCCAGCAGTTGGGACAGCTATAATTCACCCCTCCACTTT. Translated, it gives CASSWDSYNSPLHF.

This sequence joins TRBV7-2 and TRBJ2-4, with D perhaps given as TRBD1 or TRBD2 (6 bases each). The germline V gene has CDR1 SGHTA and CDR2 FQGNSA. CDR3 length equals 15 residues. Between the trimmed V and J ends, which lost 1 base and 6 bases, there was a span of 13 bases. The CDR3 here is CASSLVGGQGNIQYF. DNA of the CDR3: TGTGCCAGCAGCTTAGTGGGGGGACAAGGAAACATTCAGTACTTC.

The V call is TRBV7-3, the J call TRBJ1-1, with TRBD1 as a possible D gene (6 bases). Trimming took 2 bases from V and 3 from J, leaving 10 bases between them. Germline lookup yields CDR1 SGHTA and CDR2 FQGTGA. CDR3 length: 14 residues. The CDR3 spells CASSLRGADTEAFF. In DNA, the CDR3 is TGTGCCAGCAGCTTACGGGGGGCGGACACTGAAGCTTTCTTT.

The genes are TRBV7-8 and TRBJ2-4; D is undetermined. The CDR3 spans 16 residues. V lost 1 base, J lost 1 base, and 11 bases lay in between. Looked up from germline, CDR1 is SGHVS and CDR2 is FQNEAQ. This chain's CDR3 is CASSLVAFGAKNIQYF. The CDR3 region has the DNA TGTGCCAGCAGCTTAGTCGCTTTTGGGGCCAAAAACATTCAGTACTTC. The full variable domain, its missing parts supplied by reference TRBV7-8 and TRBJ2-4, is GAGVSQSPRYKVAKRGQDVALRCDPISGHVSLFWYQQALGQGPEFLTYFQNEAQLDKSGLPSDRFFAERPEGSVSTLKIQRTQQEDSAVYLCASSLVAFGAKNIQYFGAGTRLSVL.

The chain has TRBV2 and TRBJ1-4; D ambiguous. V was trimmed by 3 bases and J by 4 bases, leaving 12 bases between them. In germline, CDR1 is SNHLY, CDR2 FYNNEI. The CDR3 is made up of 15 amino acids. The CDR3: CASSETGVFNEKLFF. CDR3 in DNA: TGTGCCAGCAGTGAGACCGGGGTATTTAATGAAAAACTGTTTTTT.

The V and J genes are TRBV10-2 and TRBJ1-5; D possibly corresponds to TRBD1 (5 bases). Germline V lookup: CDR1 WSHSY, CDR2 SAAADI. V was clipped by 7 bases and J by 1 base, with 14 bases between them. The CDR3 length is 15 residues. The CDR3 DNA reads TGCGCCAGCACTCGGGACTCTAGGAGCAATCAGCCCCAGCATTTT. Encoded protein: CASTRDSRSNQPQHF.

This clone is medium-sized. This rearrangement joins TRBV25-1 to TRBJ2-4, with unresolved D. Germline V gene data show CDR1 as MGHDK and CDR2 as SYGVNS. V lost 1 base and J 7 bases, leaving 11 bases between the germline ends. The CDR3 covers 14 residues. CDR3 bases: TGTGCCAGCAGTGAATGGTCGGGCTGGAACATTCAGTACTTC. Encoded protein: CASSEWSGWNIQYF. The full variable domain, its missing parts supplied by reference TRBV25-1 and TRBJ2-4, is EADIYQTPRYLVIGTGKKITLECSQTMGHDKMYWYQQDPGMELHLIHYSYGVNSTEKGDLSSESTVSRIRTEHFPLTLESARPSHTSQYLCASSEWSGWNIQYFGAGTRLSVL.

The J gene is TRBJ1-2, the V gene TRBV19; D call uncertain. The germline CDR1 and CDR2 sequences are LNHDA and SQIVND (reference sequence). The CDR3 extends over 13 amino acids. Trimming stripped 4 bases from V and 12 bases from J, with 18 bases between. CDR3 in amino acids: CASSKSASLVDTF. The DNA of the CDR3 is TGTGCCAGTAGTAAGAGCGCCTCTCTTGTTGACACCTTC. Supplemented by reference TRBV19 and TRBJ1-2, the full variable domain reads DGGITQSPKYLFRKEGQNVTLSCEQNLNHDAMYWYRQDPGQGLRLIYYSQIVNDFQKGDIAEGYSVSREKKESFPLTVTSAQKNPTAFYLCASSKSASLVDTFGSGTRLTVV.